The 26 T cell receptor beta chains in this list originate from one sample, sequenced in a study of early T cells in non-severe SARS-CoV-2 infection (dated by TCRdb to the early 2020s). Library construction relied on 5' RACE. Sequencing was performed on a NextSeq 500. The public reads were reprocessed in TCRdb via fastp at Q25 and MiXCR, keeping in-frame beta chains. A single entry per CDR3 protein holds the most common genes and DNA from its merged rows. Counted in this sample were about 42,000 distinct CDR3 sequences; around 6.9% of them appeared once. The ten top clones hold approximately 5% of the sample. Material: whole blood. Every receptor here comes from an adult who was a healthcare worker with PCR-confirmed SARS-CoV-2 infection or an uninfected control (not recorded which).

CDR3 protein: CASSSVTGGETQYF. CDR3 in DNA: TGTGCCAGCAGCTCAGTGACAGGGGGAGAGACCCAGTACTTC. The chain recombines TRBV7-7 with TRBJ2-5; 9 bases align to TRBD1. This CDR3 region has 14 residues. V trimming: 4 bases; J trimming: 4 bases; junction bases outside the gene matches: 4. Germline V gene data show CDR1 as SSHAT and CDR2 as FNYEAQ (reference sequence).

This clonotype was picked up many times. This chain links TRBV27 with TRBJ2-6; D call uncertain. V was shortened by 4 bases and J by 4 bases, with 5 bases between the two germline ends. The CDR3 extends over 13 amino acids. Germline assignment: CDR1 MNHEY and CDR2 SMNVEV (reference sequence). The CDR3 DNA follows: TGTGCCAGCAGTTCTGGAGGGGCCAACGTCCTGACTTTC. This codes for CASSSGGANVLTF.

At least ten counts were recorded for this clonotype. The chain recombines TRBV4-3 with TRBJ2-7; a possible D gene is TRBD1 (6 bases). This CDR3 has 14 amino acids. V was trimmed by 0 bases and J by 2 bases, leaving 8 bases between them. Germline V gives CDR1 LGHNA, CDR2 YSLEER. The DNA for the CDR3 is TGCGCCAGCAGCCAAGATAACAGGGCCTACGAGCAGTACTTC. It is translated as CASSQDNRAYEQYF.

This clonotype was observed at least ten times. The CDR3 protein is CASSYGAANYGYTF. The CDR3 DNA reads TGTGCCAGCAGTTACGGGGCTGCTAACTATGGCTACACCTTC. The genes are TRBV6-5 and TRBJ1-2; a weak D match, TRBD1 (5 bases). The germline V gene has CDR1 MNHEY and CDR2 SVGAGI. CDR3 size: 14 residues. Trimming left V 2 bases short and J 0 bases short, with 7 bases between.

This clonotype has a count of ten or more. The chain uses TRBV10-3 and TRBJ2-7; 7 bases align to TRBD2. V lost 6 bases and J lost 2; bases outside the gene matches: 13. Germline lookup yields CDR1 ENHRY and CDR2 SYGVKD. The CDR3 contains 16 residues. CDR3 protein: CAIRGATSASTYEQYF. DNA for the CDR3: TGTGCCATCAGGGGAGCTACTAGCGCTTCAACCTACGAGCAGTACTTC.

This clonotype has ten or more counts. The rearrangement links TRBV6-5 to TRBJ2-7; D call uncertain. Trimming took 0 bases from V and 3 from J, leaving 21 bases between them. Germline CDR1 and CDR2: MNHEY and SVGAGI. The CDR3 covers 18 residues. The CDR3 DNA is TGTGCCAGCAGTTACTCTAAAGTTAATGTGGCGGCAGACTACGAGCAGTACTTC. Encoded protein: CASSYSKVNVAADYEQYF.

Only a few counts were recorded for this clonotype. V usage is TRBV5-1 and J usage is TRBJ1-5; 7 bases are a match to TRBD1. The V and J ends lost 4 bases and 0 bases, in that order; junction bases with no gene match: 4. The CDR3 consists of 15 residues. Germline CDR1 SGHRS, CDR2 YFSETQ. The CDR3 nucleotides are TGCGCCAGCAGCGAAGGACAGGATAGCAATCAGCCCCAGCATTTT. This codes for CASSEGQDSNQPQHF.

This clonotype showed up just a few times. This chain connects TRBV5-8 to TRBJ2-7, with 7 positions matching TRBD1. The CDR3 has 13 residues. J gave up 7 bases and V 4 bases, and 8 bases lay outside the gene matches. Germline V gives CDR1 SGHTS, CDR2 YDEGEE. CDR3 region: CASSVQGSEEQYF. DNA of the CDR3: TGTGCCAGCAGCGTACAGGGGTCGGAAGAGCAGTACTTC.

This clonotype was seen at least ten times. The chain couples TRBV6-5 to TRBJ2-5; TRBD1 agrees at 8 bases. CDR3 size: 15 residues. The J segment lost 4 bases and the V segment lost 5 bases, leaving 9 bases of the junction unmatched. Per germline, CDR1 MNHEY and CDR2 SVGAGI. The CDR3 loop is CASSPFKGQGETQYF. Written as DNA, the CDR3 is TGTGCCAGCAGTCCTTTTAAAGGACAGGGAGAGACCCAGTACTTC.

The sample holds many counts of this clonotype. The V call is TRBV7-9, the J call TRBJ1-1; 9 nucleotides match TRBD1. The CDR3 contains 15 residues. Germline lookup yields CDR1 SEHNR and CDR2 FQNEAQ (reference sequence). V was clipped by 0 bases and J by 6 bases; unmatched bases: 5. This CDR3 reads CASSLADRGQPEAFF. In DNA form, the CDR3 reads TGTGCCAGCAGCTTAGCGGACAGGGGTCAACCTGAAGCTTTCTTT.

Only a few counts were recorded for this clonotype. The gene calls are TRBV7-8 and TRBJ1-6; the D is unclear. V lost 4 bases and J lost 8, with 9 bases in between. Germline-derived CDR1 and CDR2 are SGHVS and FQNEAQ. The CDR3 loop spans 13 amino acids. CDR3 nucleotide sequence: TGTGCCAGCAGCTCGGACGGTTATTCACCCCTCCACTTT. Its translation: CASSSDGYSPLHF.

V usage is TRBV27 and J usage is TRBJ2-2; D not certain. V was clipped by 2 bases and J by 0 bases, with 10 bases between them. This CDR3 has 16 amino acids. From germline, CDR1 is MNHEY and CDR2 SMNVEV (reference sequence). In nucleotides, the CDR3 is TGTGCCAGCAGTTTAATAGGAGTCGCGAACACCGGGGAGCTGTTTTTT. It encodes CASSLIGVANTGELFF.

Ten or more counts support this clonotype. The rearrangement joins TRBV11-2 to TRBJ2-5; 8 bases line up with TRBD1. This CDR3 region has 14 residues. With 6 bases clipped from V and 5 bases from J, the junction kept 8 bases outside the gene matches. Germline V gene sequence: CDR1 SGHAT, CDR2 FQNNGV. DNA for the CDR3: TGTGCCAGCAGGCCCACAGGGGGTTCGGAGACCCAGTACTTC. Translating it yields CASRPTGGSETQYF.

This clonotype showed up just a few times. The CDR3 DNA follows: TGTGCCAGCAGCCAAGCCTCTACAGGAATCCAAGAGACCCAGTACTTC. Translated: CASSQASTGIQETQYF. The chain joins TRBV4-2 to TRBJ2-5, with D tentatively TRBD1 (5 bases). The germline V gene has CDR1 LGHNA and CDR2 YNFKEQ. There are 16 residues in the CDR3. V was cut by 1 base and J by 1 base, with 13 bases left in between.

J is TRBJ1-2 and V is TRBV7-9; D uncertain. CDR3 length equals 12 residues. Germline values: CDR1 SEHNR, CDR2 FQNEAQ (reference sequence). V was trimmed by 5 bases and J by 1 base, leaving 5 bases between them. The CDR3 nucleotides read TGTGCCAGCAGCCCTAGTAACTATGGCTACACCTTC. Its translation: CASSPSNYGYTF.

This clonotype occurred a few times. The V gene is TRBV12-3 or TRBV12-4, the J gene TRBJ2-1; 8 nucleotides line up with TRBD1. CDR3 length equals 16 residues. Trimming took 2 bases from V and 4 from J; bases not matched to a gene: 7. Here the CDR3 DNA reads TGTGCCAGCAGTTTACACGGGCAGGGGGCTTACAATGAGCAGTTCTTC. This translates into CASSLHGQGAYNEQFF.

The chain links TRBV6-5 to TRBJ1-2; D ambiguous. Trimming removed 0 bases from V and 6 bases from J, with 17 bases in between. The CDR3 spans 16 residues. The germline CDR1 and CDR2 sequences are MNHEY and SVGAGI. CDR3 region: CASSYSGQVPLDGYTF. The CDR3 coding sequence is TGTGCCAGCAGTTACTCGGGCCAGGTCCCTTTAGATGGCTACACCTTC.

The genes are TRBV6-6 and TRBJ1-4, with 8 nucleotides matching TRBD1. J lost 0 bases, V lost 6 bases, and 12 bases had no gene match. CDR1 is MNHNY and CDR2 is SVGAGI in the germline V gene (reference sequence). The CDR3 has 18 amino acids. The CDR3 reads CASSLDRVLTTTNEKLFF. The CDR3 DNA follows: TGTGCCAGCAGCCTGGACAGGGTTTTAACAACAACTAATGAAAAACTGTTTTTT.

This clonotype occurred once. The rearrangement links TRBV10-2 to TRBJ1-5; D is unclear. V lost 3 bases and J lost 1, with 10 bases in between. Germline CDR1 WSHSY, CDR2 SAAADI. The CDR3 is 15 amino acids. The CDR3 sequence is CASSEMVGSNQPQHF. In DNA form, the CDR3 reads TGCGCCAGCAGTGAAATGGTGGGCAGCAATCAGCCCCAGCATTTT.

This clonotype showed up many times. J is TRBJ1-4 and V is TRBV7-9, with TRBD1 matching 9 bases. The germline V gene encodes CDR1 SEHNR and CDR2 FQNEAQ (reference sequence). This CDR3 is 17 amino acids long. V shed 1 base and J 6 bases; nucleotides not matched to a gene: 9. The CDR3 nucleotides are TGTGCCAGCAGCTTAGGAATCATCGGGACAGGGCATGAAAAACTGTTTTTT. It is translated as CASSLGIIGTGHEKLFF.

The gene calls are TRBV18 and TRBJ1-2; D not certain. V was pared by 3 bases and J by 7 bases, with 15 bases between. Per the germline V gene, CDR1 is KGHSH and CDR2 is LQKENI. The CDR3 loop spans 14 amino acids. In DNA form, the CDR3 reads TGTGCCAGCTCACCCCCCGTTGTCCTCAGTGGCTACACCTTC. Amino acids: CASSPPVVLSGYTF.

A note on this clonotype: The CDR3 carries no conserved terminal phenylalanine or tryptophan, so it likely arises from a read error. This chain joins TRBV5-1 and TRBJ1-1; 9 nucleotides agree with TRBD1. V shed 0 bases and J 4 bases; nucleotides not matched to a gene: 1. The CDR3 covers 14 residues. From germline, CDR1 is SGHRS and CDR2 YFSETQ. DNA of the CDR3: TGCGCCAGCAGCTTGGGGGACAGGGTCACTGAAGCTTTCTCT. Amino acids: CASSLGDRVTEAFS.

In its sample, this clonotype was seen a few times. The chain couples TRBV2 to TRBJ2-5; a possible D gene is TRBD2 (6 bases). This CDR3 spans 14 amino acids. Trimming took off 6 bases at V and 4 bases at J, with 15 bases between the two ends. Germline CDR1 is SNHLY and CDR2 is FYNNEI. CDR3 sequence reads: CASSDIKGGETQYF. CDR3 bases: TGTGCCAGCAGCGACATAAAGGGAGGAGAGACCCAGTACTTC.

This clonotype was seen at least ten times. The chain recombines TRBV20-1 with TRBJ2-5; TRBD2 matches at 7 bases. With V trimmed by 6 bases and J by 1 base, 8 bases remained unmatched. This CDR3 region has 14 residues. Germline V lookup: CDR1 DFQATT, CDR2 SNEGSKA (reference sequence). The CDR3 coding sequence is TGCAGTGCAAATGGGGTAGCGGGCCAAGAGACCCAGTACTTC. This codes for CSANGVAGQETQYF.

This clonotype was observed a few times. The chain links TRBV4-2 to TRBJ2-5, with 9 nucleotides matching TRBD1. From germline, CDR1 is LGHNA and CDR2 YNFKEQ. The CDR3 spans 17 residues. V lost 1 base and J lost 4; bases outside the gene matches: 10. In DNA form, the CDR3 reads TGTGCCAGCAGCCAAGCTTTTGGACAGGGGAGTATAGAGACCCAGTACTTC. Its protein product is CASSQAFGQGSIETQYF.

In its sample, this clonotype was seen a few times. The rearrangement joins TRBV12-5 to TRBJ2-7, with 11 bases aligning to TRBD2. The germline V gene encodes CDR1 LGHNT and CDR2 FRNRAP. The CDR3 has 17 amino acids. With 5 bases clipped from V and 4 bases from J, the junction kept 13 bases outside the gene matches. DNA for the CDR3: TGTGCTAGTGGTCTCACAGTAAACCTAGCGGGGGGATACGAGCAGTACTTC. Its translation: CASGLTVNLAGGYEQYF.